This T cell receptor beta chain is from a study of T cells in Graves' hyperthyroidism and ophthalmopathy. Findings and limits, study-wide: Most thyroid clonotypes that were expanded above 0.001 also turned up in blood.

Germline loops: CDR1 SGHTS, CDR2 YDEGEE. The length of the CDR3 is 14 residues. Trimming removed 7 bases from V and 9 bases from J, with 20 bases in between. This clonotype was seen only a few times. Its antigen is still unknown. Amplified regions were TCR beta CDR3 sequences from RNA transcripts. TCR CDR3 underwent first-round RT-PCR with the HTBI primer set. In TCRdb, the multiplex PCR reads were re-called with MiXCR into one record per CDR3 protein. Of some 270,000 distinct CDR3 sequences in the sample, approximately 15% were seen once. Graves' hyperthyroidism is called stable when ophthalmopathy does not progress within 18 months. Diagnosing involved the use of clinical symptoms, serum thyroxine and TRAb, thyroid ultrasound and orbital computed tomography.

The chain uses TRBV5-8 and TRBJ2-1, with D perhaps matching TRBD2 (5 bases). The origin of this receptor is a woman aged 40 to 55 with Graves' hyperthyroidism. The source material was blood. The CDR3 DNA is TGTGCCAGCTCCTTTTCATTGGTTCGGGGTGAGCAGTTCTTC. Translation: CASSFSLVRGEQFF. Variable domain in full (rest from reference TRBV5-8 and TRBJ2-1): EAGVTQSPTHLIKTRGQQATLRCSPISGHTSVYWYQQALGLGLQFLLWYDEGEERNRGNFPPRFSGRQFPNYSSELNVNALELEDSALYLCASSFSLVRGEQFFGPGTRLTVL.